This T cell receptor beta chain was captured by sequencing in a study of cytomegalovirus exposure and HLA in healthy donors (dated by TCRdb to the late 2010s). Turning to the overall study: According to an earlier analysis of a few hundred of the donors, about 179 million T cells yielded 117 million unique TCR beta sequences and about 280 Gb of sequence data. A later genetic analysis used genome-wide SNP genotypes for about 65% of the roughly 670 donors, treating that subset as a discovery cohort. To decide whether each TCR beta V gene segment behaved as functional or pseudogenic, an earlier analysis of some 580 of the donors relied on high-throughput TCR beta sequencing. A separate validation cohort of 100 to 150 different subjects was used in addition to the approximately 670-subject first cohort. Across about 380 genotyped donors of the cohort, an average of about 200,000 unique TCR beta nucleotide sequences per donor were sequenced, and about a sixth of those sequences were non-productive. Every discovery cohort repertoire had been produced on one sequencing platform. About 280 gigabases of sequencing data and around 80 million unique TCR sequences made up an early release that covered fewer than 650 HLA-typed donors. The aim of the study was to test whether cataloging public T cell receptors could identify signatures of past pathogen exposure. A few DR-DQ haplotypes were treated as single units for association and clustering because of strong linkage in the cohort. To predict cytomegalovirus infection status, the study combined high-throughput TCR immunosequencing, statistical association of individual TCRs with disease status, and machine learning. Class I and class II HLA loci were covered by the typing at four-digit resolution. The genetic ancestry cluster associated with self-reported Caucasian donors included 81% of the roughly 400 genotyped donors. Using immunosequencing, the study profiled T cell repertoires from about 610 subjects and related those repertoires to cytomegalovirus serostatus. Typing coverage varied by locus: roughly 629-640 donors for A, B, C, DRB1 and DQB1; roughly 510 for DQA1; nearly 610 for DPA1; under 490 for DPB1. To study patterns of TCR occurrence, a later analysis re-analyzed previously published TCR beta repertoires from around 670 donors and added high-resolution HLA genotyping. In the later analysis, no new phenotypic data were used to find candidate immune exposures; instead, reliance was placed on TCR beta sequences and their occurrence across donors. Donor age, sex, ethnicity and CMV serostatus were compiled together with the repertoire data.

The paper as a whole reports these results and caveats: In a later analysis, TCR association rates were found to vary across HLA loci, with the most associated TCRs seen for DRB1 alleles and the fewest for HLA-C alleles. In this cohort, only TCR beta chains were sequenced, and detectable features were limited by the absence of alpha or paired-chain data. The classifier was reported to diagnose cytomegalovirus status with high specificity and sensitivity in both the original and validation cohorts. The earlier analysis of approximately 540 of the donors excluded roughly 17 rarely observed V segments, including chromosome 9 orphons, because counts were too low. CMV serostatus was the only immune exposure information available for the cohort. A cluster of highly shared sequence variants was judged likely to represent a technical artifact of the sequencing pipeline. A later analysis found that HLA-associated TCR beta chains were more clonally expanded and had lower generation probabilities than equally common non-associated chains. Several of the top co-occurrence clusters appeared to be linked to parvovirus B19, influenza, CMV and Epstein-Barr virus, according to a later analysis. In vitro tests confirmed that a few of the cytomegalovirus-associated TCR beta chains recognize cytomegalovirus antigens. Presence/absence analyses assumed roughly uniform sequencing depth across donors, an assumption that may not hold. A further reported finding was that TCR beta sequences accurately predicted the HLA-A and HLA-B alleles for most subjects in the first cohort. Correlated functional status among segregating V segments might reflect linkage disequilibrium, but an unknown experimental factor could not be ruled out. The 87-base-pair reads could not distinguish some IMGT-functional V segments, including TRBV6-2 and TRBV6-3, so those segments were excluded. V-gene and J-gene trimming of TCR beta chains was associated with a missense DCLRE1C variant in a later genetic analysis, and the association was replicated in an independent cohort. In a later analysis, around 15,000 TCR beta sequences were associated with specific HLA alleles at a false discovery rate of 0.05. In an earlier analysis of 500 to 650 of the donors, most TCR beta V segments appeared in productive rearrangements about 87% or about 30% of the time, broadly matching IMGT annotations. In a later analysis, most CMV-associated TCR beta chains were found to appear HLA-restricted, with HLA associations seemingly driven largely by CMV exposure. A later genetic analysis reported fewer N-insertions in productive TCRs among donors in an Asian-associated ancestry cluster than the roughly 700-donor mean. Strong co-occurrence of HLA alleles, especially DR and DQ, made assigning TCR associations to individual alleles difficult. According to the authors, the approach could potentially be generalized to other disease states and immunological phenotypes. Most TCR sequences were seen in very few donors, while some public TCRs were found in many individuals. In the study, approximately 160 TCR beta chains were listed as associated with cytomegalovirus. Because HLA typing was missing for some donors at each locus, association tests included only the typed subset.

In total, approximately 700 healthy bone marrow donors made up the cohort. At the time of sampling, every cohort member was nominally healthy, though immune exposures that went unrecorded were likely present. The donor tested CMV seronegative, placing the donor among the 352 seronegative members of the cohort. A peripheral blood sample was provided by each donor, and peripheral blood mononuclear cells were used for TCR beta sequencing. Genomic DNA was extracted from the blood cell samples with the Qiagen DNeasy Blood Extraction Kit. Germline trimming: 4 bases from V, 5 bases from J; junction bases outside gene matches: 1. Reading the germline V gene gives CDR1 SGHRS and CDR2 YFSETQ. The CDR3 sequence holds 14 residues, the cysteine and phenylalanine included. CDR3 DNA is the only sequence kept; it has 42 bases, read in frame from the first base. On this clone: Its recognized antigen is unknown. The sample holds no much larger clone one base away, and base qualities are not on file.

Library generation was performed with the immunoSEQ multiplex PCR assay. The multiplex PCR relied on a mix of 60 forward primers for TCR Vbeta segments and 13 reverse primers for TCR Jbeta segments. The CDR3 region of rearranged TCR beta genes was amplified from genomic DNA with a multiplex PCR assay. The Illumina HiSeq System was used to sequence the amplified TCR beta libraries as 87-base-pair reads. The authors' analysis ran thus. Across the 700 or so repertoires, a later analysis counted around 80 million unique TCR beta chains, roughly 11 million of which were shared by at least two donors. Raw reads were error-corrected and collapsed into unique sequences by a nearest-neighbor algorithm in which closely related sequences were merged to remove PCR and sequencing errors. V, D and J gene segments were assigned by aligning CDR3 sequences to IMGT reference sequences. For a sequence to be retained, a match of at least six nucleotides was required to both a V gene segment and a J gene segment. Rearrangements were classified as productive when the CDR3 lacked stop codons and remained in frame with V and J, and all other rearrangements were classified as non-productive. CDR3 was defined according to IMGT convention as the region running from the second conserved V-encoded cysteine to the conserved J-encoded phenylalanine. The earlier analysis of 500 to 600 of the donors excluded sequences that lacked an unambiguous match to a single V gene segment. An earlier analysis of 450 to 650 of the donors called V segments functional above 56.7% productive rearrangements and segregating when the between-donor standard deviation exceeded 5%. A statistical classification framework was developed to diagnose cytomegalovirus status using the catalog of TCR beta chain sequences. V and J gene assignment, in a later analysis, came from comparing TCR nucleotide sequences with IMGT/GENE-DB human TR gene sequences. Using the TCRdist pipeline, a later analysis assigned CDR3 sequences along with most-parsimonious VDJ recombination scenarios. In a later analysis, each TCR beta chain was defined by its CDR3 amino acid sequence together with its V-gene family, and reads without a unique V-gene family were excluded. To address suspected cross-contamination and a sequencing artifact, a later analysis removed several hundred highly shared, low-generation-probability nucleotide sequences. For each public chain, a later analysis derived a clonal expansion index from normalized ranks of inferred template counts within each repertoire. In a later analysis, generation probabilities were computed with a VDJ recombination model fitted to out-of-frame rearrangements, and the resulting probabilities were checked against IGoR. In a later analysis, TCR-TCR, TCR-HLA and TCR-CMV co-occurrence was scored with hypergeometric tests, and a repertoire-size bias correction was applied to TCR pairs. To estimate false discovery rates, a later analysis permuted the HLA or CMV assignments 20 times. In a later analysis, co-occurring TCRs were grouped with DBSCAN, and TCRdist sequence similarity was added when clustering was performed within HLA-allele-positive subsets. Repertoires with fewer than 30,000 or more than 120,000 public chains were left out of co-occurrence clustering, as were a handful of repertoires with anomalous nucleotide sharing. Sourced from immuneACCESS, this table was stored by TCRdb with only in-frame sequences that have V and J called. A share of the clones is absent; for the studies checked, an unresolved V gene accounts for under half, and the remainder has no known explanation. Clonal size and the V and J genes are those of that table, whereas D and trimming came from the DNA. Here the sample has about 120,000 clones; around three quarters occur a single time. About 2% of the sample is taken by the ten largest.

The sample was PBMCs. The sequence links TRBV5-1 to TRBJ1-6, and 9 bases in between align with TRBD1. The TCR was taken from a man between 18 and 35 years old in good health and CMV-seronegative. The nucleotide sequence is TGCGCCAGCAGCCGGGACAGGGATAATTCACCCCTCCACTTT. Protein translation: CASSRDRDNSPLHF.